These 8 T cell receptor beta chains were all obtained from the same sample, sequenced in a study of blood T cell repertoires in COVID-19. TCRdb's copy holds only in-frame clones and misses some; the assay was immunoSEQ multiplex PCR. This table has roughly 300,000 clones, 88% appearing once. The specimen sequenced was peripheral blood. These receptors were obtained from a man aged 18 to 29 with active or convalescent COVID-19.

CDR3 coding DNA: TGTGCCAGCAGCCCCCCCCTAGCGGGGAAAGATACGCAGTATTTT. Protein product: CASSPPLAGKDTQYF. J is TRBJ2-3 and V is TRBV9; 9 bases are a match to TRBD2. The V gene's germline CDR1 is SGDLS and CDR2 YYNGEE. The CDR3 loop spans 15 amino acids. V trimming: 4 bases; J trimming: 5 bases; junction bases outside the gene matches: 8. Combining the CDR3 with reference TRBV9 and TRBJ2-3 gives the whole variable domain DSGVTQTPKHLITATGQRVTLRCSPRSGDLSVYWYQQSLDQGLQFLIQYYNGEERAKGNILERFSAQQFPDLHSELNLSSLELGDSALYFCASSPPLAGKDTQYFGPGTRLTVL.

The chain employs TRBV5-6 and TRBJ1-3; 8 bases are a match to TRBD1. The CDR3 contains 15 residues. J lost 3 bases, V lost 0 bases, and 2 bases had no gene match. The germline CDR1 and CDR2 sequences are SGHDT and YYEEEE. DNA for the CDR3: TGTGCCAGCAGCTTGGGGACAGGGTTTGGAAACACCATATATTTT. Its translation is CASSLGTGFGNTIYF.

The J gene is TRBJ2-5, the V gene TRBV5-1; no definite D call. The germline gives CDR1 SGHRS, CDR2 YFSETQ. This CDR3 comprises 12 residues. The V end was cut by 0 bases, the J end by 7 bases, with 7 bases between. For the CDR3, the DNA is TGCGCCAGCAGCTTGGAGCGAGGGACCCAGTACTTC. Protein product: CASSLERGTQYF.

The rearrangement joins TRBV2 to TRBJ2-1, with TRBD2 matching over 11 bases. The J segment lost 12 bases and the V segment lost 6 bases, leaving 13 bases of the junction unmatched. This CDR3 has 15 amino acids. Germline CDR1 SNHLY, CDR2 FYNNEI. CDR3 loop: CASRKALAGGPRQFF. For the CDR3, the DNA is TGTGCCAGCAGGAAAGCCTTAGCGGGGGGGCCGAGGCAGTTCTTC.

V is TRBV5-4 and J is TRBJ2-3; D is unresolved. Germline CDR1 reads SGHNT; CDR2 reads YYREEE (reference sequence). The CDR3 has 15 amino acids. Trimming removed 2 bases from V and 0 bases from J, with 10 bases in between. CDR3 nucleotide sequence: TGTGCCAGCAGCTTTTTCACAGCTAGCACAGATACGCAGTATTTT. Translation: CASSFFTASTDTQYF.

The rearrangement joins TRBV5-1 to TRBJ2-2; D not resolved. Germline loops: CDR1 SGHRS, CDR2 YFSETQ. The V and J ends lost 2 bases and 6 bases respectively, with 5 bases between them. The CDR3 loop spans 12 amino acids. This CDR3 is CASSFSAGELFF. The CDR3 DNA sequence: TGCGCCAGCAGCTTTTCGGCCGGGGAGCTGTTTTTT.

V gene TRBV4-3 combines with J gene TRBJ2-5; D call uncertain. Germline V gene sequence: CDR1 LGHNA, CDR2 YSLEER. This CDR3 is built from 14 residues. V was cut by 1 base and J by 3 bases, with 9 bases left in between. The CDR3 coding sequence is TGCGCCAGCAGCCAAGCAGGTGGTGAAGAGACCCAGTACTTC. This codes for CASSQAGGEETQYF.

V is TRBV5-1 and J is TRBJ1-2; maybe TRBD1 (6 bases). In germline, CDR1 is SGHRS, CDR2 YFSETQ. Between the trimmed V and J ends, which lost 6 bases and 3 bases, there was a span of 15 bases. The CDR3 contains 14 residues. The CDR3 nucleotides are TGCGCCAGCAATTACGAAGGGACATACTATGGCTACACCTTC. As protein: CASNYEGTYYGYTF.